The source of this T cell receptor beta chain is a study of control samples from healthy donors and cancer patients. Assay: immunoSEQ multiplex PCR; the TCRdb copy retains only in-frame clones and omits some. The repertoire holds roughly 95,000 clones, around 88% seen once, with 13% to 15% in the top ten. The CDR3 has 14 amino acids. Between the trimmed V and J ends, which lost 0 bases and 7 bases, there was a span of 10 bases. Per the germline V gene, CDR1 is SGHTA and CDR2 is FQGTGA. This receptor was taken from a man younger than 40 in good health. Sequencing used blood. This chain joins TRBV7-3 and TRBJ2-1; D gene unclear. The CDR3 sequence is CASSLTGRPNEQFF. DNA of the CDR3: TGTGCCAGCAGCTTAACTGGGCGCCCGAATGAGCAGTTCTTC.